A selection of T cell receptor beta chains follows, all from one sample in a study of T cells in Graves' hyperthyroidism and ophthalmopathy. TCRdb reprocessed the multiplex PCR reads via MiXCR and lists one record per CDR3 protein. In the table there are fewer than 200,000 distinct CDR3 sequences, about a sixth of which are singletons. The sequencing input was blood. The receptors derive from a woman between 45 and 60 years old with Graves' hyperthyroidism. Both conserved end residues are part of each CDR3.

V	J	CDR3
TRBV5-1	TRBJ2-2	CASSSHTGELFF
TRBV7-2	TRBJ1-5	CASSPGTVNQPQHF
TRBV28	TRBJ2-5	CASRGTARTQYF
TRBV7-2	TRBJ1-2	CASSKTGGVGYTF
TRBV15	TRBJ2-7	CATSRDVVGTYEQYF
TRBV18	TRBJ2-5	CASSPRELQETQYF
TRBV2	TRBJ1-5	CASRRANQPQHF
TRBV12-3/TRBV12-4	TRBJ1-5	CASSSGTARGSQHF
TRBV27	TRBJ2-6	CASSSGANVLTF
TRBV27	TRBJ2-3	CASSSGTTDTQYF
TRBV24-1	TRBJ2-3	CATSDPPGQGSTDTQYF
TRBV28	TRBJ1-3	CASSSALPRWGQAGNTIYF
TRBV11-2	TRBJ2-5	CASSLALPGGRETQYF
TRBV20-1	TRBJ2-3	CSAISGGSTDTQYF
TRBV2	TRBJ2-7	CASSGPRDYEQYF
TRBV6-1	TRBJ2-7	CASRRGGAAYGQYF
TRBV20-1	TRBJ2-7	CSARQGYEQYF
TRBV28	TRBJ1-4	CASSLFSPATNEKLFF
TRBV7-9	TRBJ2-7	CASSRTASYEQYF
TRBV6-1	TRBJ1-1	CASNLALGTEAFF
TRBV7-7	TRBJ2-3	CASSLAQGDTQYF
TRBV5-5	TRBJ2-1	CASSLSEIEQFF
TRBV27	TRBJ2-4	CASGFSKNIQYF
TRBV15	TRBJ2-3	CATSPQGGGMLTDTQYF
TRBV5-1	TRBJ1-1	CASSIGQGYTEAFF
TRBV7-3	TRBJ1-6	CASSLIGSNSPLHF
TRBV19	TRBJ1-1	CASSMGAEAFF
TRBV11-2	TRBJ2-3	CASSPGQLGTDTQYF
TRBV7-7	TRBJ2-5	CASSGSGLLETQYF
TRBV12-5	TRBJ1-3	CASGPPLKKVGNTIYF
TRBV20-1	TRBJ2-6	CSAWPGLVNGANVLTF
TRBV7-2	TRBJ1-2	CASSTRRGLYGYTF
TRBV7-8	TRBJ1-5	CASSLSGTAPSNQPQHF
TRBV6-2/TRBV6-3	TRBJ2-2	CASSYGTGGLGELFF
TRBV15	TRBJ2-2	CATTILNTGELFF
TRBV27	TRBJ2-1	CASSYGTSGAQFF
TRBV20-1	TRBJ1-5	CSARRQGRNQPQHF
TRBV6-2/TRBV6-3	TRBJ2-4	CASSYRGENIQYF
TRBV7-9	TRBJ2-2	CASRGTGGLTGELFF
TRBV15	TRBJ1-2	CATSESGQGATETF
TRBV5-1	TRBJ2-1	CASSLGQGDNEQFF
TRBV20-1	TRBJ2-7	CSASVYEQYF
TRBV7-9	TRBJ1-3	CASSPTGVRNTIYF
TRBV15	TRBJ2-1	CATSRDTLAGGQGNEQFF
TRBV6-1	TRBJ2-5	CASSVLADLGTQYF
TRBV18	TRBJ2-5	CASSPLPTGRKETQYF
TRBV11-2	TRBJ1-2	CASSRREGDNYGYTF
TRBV15	TRBJ1-4	CATAWPTTNEKLFF
TRBV9	TRBJ2-3	CASSVSPPIGDTQYF
TRBV5-1	TRBJ1-1	CASRPYLIGTEAFF
TRBV24-1	TRBJ2-7	CATSDQRDGSYEQYF
TRBV11-2	TRBJ2-1	CASAGGLAGYNEQFF
TRBV18	TRBJ2-7	CASSLSYSYEQYF
TRBV7-9	TRBJ1-4	CASSNRPGTNEKLFF
TRBV6-1	TRBJ2-1	CASSRGGINEQFF
TRBV24-1	TRBJ2-1	CATSEVGSGSSYNEQFF
TRBV6-2/TRBV6-3	TRBJ2-3	CASSYTGTPTGADTQYF
TRBV5-1	TRBJ2-5	CASSLVVGGRAGFAQETQYF
TRBV12-3/TRBV12-4	TRBJ2-3	CASSYGGTDTQYF
TRBV5-1	TRBJ2-2	CASSLATGYGGELFF